A single sample gave rise to the 32 T cell receptor beta chains below, sequenced in a study of siplizumab effects on memory and regulatory T cells. Generated by immunoSEQ multiplex PCR, the TCRdb table keeps only in-frame clones and is missing some. The sample lists more than 45,000 clones; about 92% were seen once. The sequencing sample was made of CD8+ T cells sorted from blood. Receptor source: a human donor in good health.

The chain joins TRBV27 to TRBJ1-1; D is possibly TRBD1 (6 bases). Germline loops: CDR1 MNHEY, CDR2 SMNVEV (reference sequence). V dropped 2 bases and J dropped 1 base, with 14 bases sitting between them. The CDR3 sequence is 16 residues long. The CDR3 loop reads CASSLLGGGPNTEAFF. The CDR3 DNA follows: TGTGCCAGCAGTTTACTAGGGGGGGGGCCGAACACTGAAGCTTTCTTT.

The chain has TRBV2 and TRBJ1-5, with TRBD1 as a possible D gene (5 bases). Germline lookup yields CDR1 SNHLY and CDR2 FYNNEI. CDR3 length: 14 amino acids. Trimming stripped 6 bases from V and 2 bases from J, with 11 bases between. The CDR3 DNA is TGTGCCAGCAGAGCAGGGTTGCGCAATCAGCCCCAGCATTTT. Encoded protein: CASRAGLRNQPQHF.

The V and J genes are TRBV2 and TRBJ2-5; no definite D call. The tail of the sequence fits TRBJ2-7 better, so the J call may be wrong. CDR1 and CDR2 from the germline V gene are SNHLY and FYNNEI. This CDR3 region has 14 residues. The CDR3 spells CATTKADGSYEQYF. The CDR3 region has the DNA TGTGCCACCACAAAGGCGGACGGATCCTACGAGCAGTACTTC.

As DNA, the CDR3 is TGTGCCAGCAGCTTGACGGAGGAAAACATTCAGTACTTC. It yields the protein CASSLTEENIQYF. The chain joins TRBV5-4 to TRBJ2-4, with a tentative D call TRBD2 (5 bases). The germline CDR1 and CDR2 sequences are SGHNT and YYREEE (reference sequence). V was trimmed by 1 base and J by 5 bases, leaving 7 bases between them. The CDR3 covers 13 residues.

The chain is built from TRBV7-9 and TRBJ2-3; 11 nucleotides match TRBD2. The germline V gene has CDR1 SEHNR and CDR2 FQNEAQ (reference sequence). Trimming cost V 5 bases and J 4 bases; bases outside gene matches: 17. The CDR3 length is 19 residues. The CDR3 DNA reads as TGTGCCAGCAGCGGGAGAATTCGGACTAGCGGGCGAGAGGCAGATACGCAGTATTTT. Its translation is CASSGRIRTSGREADTQYF.

This rearrangement joins TRBV27 to TRBJ2-3; a possible D gene is TRBD1 (5 bases). The V gene lost 6 bases and the J gene lost 2 bases, with 12 bases spanning the gap. Germline CDR1 MNHEY, CDR2 SMNVEV (reference sequence). The CDR3 length is 14 residues. CDR3 loop: CASSPGMATDTQYF. The CDR3 bases are TGTGCCAGCAGCCCAGGGATGGCCACAGATACGCAGTATTTT.

V is TRBV7-6 and J is TRBJ2-1, with D possibly matching TRBD1 (5 bases). Germline-derived CDR1 and CDR2 are SGHVS and FNYEAQ. CDR3 length: 17 amino acids. Trimming pared 0 bases from V and 0 bases from J, leaving 12 bases between. The CDR3 sequence: CASSLAIGDSSYNEQFF. The CDR3 region has the DNA TGTGCCAGCAGCTTAGCGATAGGGGATAGCTCCTACAATGAGCAGTTCTTC.

This chain joins TRBV5-1 and TRBJ2-1; 7 positions match TRBD2. Germline assignment: CDR1 SGHRS and CDR2 YFSETQ. The CDR3 spans 17 residues. The J segment lost 0 bases and the V segment lost 1 base, leaving 7 bases of the junction unmatched. The CDR3 sequence: CASSLMWLADSYNEQFF. The CDR3 DNA sequence: TGCGCCAGCAGCTTGATGTGGCTAGCGGACTCCTACAATGAGCAGTTCTTC.

This chain connects TRBV27 to TRBJ2-7; 7 nucleotides align to TRBD1. The V segment lost 5 bases and the J segment 2 bases; nucleotides outside the gene matches: 6. This CDR3 region has 14 residues. Germline V lookup: CDR1 MNHEY, CDR2 SMNVEV (reference sequence). This chain's CDR3 is CASSPPGGAYEQYF. The DNA for the CDR3 is TGTGCCAGCAGTCCCCCAGGGGGAGCCTACGAGCAGTACTTC.

This chain joins TRBV13 and TRBJ2-4; 7 nucleotides align to TRBD1. The trim removed 5 bases at V and 0 bases at J, leaving 4 bases unmatched. In germline, CDR1 is PRHDT, CDR2 FYEKMQ (reference sequence). The CDR3 is 15 residues long. CDR3 sequence (DNA): TGTGCCAGCAGCGCAGGGGGAGTAGCCAAAAACATTCAGTACTTC. Translating it yields CASSAGGVAKNIQYF.

The chain links TRBV2 to TRBJ1-2; D not certain. V gave up 8 bases and J gave up 2 bases, with 6 bases separating them. There are 11 residues in the CDR3. Per the germline V gene, CDR1 is SNHLY and CDR2 is FYNNEI. CDR3 coding DNA: TGTGCCAGCCTGAAGAACTATGGCTACACCTTC. Amino acid sequence: CASLKNYGYTF.

The chain joins TRBV21-1 to TRBJ2-2. TRBV21-1 is recorded as a pseudogene. The CDR3 covers 14 residues. In nucleotides, the CDR3 is TGTGCCAGCAGCAAATCTGAATACACCGGGGAGCTGTTTTTT. Amino acids: CASSKSEYTGELFF.

The CDR3 region is CASSSARGGTEAFF. CDR3 nucleotides: TGTGCCAGCAGCTCCGCGCGGGGAGGTACTGAAGCTTTCTTT. V is TRBV7-9 and J is TRBJ1-1; D gene unclear. Germline CDR1 and CDR2: SEHNR and FQNEAQ (reference sequence). V was trimmed by 4 bases and J by 5 bases, leaving 14 bases between them. The CDR3 has 14 amino acids.

The chain has TRBV19 and TRBJ1-2; no firm D call. There are 15 residues in the CDR3. V dropped 3 bases and J dropped 0 bases, with 11 bases sitting between them. Germline V gene lookup returns CDR1 LNHDA and CDR2 SQIVND (reference sequence). CDR3 nucleotides: TGTGCCAGTAGTATTTGGGGAACGGCTAACTATGGCTACACCTTC. Translated: CASSIWGTANYGYTF.

This clone occurred once. The chain joins TRBV6-6 to TRBJ1-1; D gene ambiguous. With 2 bases removed from V and 0 bases from J, the gap between germline ends came to 4 bases. The CDR3 is 13 amino acids. The germline gives CDR1 MNHNY, CDR2 SVGAGI (reference sequence). The CDR3 is CASSYGMNTEAFF. CDR3 coding DNA: TGTGCCAGCAGTTACGGTATGAACACTGAAGCTTTCTTT.

The chain employs TRBV27 and TRBJ1-5, with 7 bases that match TRBD1. The CDR3 has 17 amino acids. The junction had 13 bases not matched to a gene; V was cut back by 5 bases and J by 3 bases. Per the germline V gene, CDR1 is MNHEY and CDR2 is SMNVEV (reference sequence). The chain's CDR3 is CASSSSSGGKANQPQHF. The CDR3 region has the DNA TGTGCCAGCAGTAGCTCCTCAGGGGGTAAGGCCAATCAGCCCCAGCATTTT.

This chain joins TRBV9 and TRBJ1-1, with D unclear. Germline V CDR1 and CDR2: SGDLS, YYNGEE. The CDR3 contains 13 residues. V lost 4 bases to trimming and J lost 1 base, with 8 bases between them. This CDR3 reads CASSPRANTEAFF. CDR3 sequence (DNA): TGTGCCAGCAGCCCGAGGGCGAACACTGAAGCTTTCTTT.

By sample fraction, this clone is medium-sized (0.01 to 0.1%). DNA of the CDR3: TGTGCCAGCAGTTACCCGCTAGCGATTGTCCCCTACGAGCAGTACTTC. It translates to CASSYPLAIVPYEQYF. This rearrangement joins TRBV6-6 to TRBJ2-7, with D maybe TRBD2 (6 bases). Trimming took off 2 bases at V and 2 bases at J, with 16 bases between the two ends. CDR3 length equals 16 residues. Germline assignment: CDR1 MNHNY and CDR2 SVGAGI (reference sequence).

The CDR3 loop is CASSSNGQGFFEAFF. Written as DNA, the CDR3 is TGCGCCAGCAGCTCCAACGGACAGGGTTTTTTTGAAGCTTTCTTT. The chain is built from TRBV5-1 and TRBJ1-1, with 8 bases lining up with TRBD1. CDR1 is SGHRS, CDR2 YFSETQ, per germline. This CDR3 is 15 amino acids long. V shed 3 bases, J shed 7 bases, and the junction held 11 bases outside the gene matches.

This clone was counted a single time. The V and J genes are TRBV29-1 and TRBJ2-4; the D gene is possibly TRBD1 (5 bases). Trimming pared 3 bases from V and 14 bases from J, leaving 14 bases between. The CDR3 has 11 residues. Germline CDR1 reads SQVTM; CDR2 reads ANQGSEA. The chain's CDR3 is CSVDGEGVKYF. In DNA, the CDR3 is TGCAGCGTTGATGGGGAAGGGGTAAAGTACTTC.

This chain joins TRBV27 and TRBJ2-1; either TRBD1 or TRBD2 may fit D (5 bases each). Germline V lookup: CDR1 MNHEY, CDR2 SMNVEV (reference sequence). V lost 2 bases and J 8 bases, leaving 10 bases between the germline ends. The CDR3 extends over 13 amino acids. Written as DNA, the CDR3 is TGTGCCAGCAGTTTACTGGGGGACGATGAGCAGTTCTTC. Encoded protein: CASSLLGDDEQFF.

The chain has TRBV4-1 and TRBJ1-3; 8 nucleotides match TRBD1. In germline, CDR1 is MGHRA, CDR2 YSYEKL. J lost 3 bases, V lost 2 bases, and 15 bases had no gene match. The length of the CDR3 is 19 residues. The CDR3 spells CASSQTAGGGTFFGNTIYF. The CDR3 nucleotides are TGCGCCAGCAGCCAAACTGCAGGGGGCGGAACGTTCTTTGGAAACACCATATATTTT.

The chain is built from TRBV19 and TRBJ2-1; 8 positions agree with TRBD1. The CDR3 covers 15 residues. V dropped 4 bases and J dropped 7; count of bases not matched to a gene: 9. CDR1 and CDR2 (germline): LNHDA, SQIVND (reference sequence). CDR3 protein: CASSRDRGSWNEQFF. Written as DNA, the CDR3 is TGTGCCAGTAGTAGAGACAGGGGAAGTTGGAATGAGCAGTTCTTC. The full variable domain, with the rest looked up from reference TRBV19 and TRBJ2-1, is DGGITQSPKYLFRKEGQNVTLSCEQNLNHDAMYWYRQDPGQGLRLIYYSQIVNDFQKGDIAEGYSVSREKKESFPLTVTSAQKNPTAFYLCASSRDRGSWNEQFFGPGTRLTVL.

This clone appeared a single time. The chain links TRBV7-9 to TRBJ1-5, with TRBD1 matching 9 bases. The CDR3 spans 15 residues. V gave up 5 bases and J gave up 3 bases; unmatched junction bases: 5. The germline V gene encodes CDR1 SEHNR and CDR2 FQNEAQ (reference sequence). The CDR3: CASSPGQGFNQPQHF. The CDR3 DNA sequence: TGTGCCAGCAGCCCGGGACAGGGTTTCAATCAGCCCCAGCATTTT.

The CDR3 region is CAWQVAGVMGEQYF. As DNA, the CDR3 is TGTGCCTGGCAAGTTGCAGGGGTAATGGGGGAGCAGTACTTC. The chain is built from TRBV30 and TRBJ2-7; a weak D match, TRBD1 (6 bases). The CDR3 length is 14 residues. Trimming cost V 5 bases and J 7 bases, with 21 bases left between them. Germline CDR1 and CDR2: GTSNPN and SVGIG (reference sequence).

J is TRBJ1-2 and V is TRBV30; TRBD1 aligns across 10 bases. Losses at the gene ends were 0 bases for V and 6 bases for J; bases not matched to a gene: 1. Looked up from germline, CDR1 is GTSNPN and CDR2 is SVGIG (reference sequence). The CDR3 spans 13 residues. CDR3 region: CAWSVTGGNGYTF. In DNA form, the CDR3 reads TGTGCCTGGAGTGTGACAGGGGGCAATGGCTACACCTTC.

The CDR3 sequence is CASRLLAADTGELFF. CDR3 nucleotide sequence: TGCGCCAGCAGGCTCCTAGCGGCAGACACCGGGGAGCTGTTTTTT. This rearrangement joins TRBV10-2 to TRBJ2-2; 7 positions match TRBD2. Trimming at V came to 6 bases and at J to 3 bases, leaving 7 bases not matched to a gene. There are 15 residues in the CDR3. From germline, CDR1 is WSHSY and CDR2 SAAADI.

The chain recombines TRBV4-3 with TRBJ2-3; 9 bases fit TRBD2. This CDR3 has 16 amino acids. The germline CDR1 and CDR2 sequences are LGHNA and YSLEER. The V segment lost 3 bases and the J segment 0 bases; nucleotides outside the gene matches: 4. The CDR3 loop is CASSQVTSGSTDTQYF. The CDR3 bases are TGCGCCAGCAGCCAGGTTACTAGCGGGAGCACAGATACGCAGTATTTT.

This rearrangement joins TRBV28 to TRBJ2-7, with a tentative D call TRBD1 (6 bases). The CDR3 consists of 14 residues. Germline CDR1 reads MDHEN; CDR2 reads SYDVKM. Trimming took off 2 bases at V and 2 bases at J, with 10 bases between the two ends. CDR3 nucleotide sequence: TGTGCCAGCAGTTTACAGGGGCTAACCTACGAGCAGTACTTC. It specifies CASSLQGLTYEQYF. The full variable domain, in which reference TRBV28 and TRBJ2-7 provide the parts outside the CDR3, is DVKVTQSSRYLVKRTGEKVFLECVQDMDHENMFWYRQDPGLGLRLIYFSYDVKMKEKGDIPEGYSVSREKKERFSLILESASTNQTSMYLCASSLQGLTYEQYFGPGTRLTVT.

This chain links TRBV28 with TRBJ2-7; 11 bases fit TRBD1. Germline loops: CDR1 MDHEN, CDR2 SYDVKM. The CDR3 length is 14 residues. V gave up 4 bases and J gave up 3 bases; unmatched junction bases: 2. The CDR3 spells CASSWTGGGYEQYF. CDR3 DNA: TGTGCCAGCAGTTGGACAGGGGGCGGCTACGAGCAGTACTTC. Looking up the rest from reference TRBV28 and TRBJ2-7 gives the full variable domain: DVKVTQSSRYLVKRTGEKVFLECVQDMDHENMFWYRQDPGLGLRLIYFSYDVKMKEKGDIPEGYSVSREKKERFSLILESASTNQTSMYLCASSWTGGGYEQYFGPGTRLTVT.

The chain joins TRBV7-3 to TRBJ2-7, with 11 bases lining up with TRBD1. V lost 2 bases, J lost 5 bases, and 8 bases stayed unmatched. Germline-derived CDR1 and CDR2 are SGHTA and FQGTGA. This CDR3 has 16 amino acids. CDR3 residues: CASSLEVGQGVDEQYF. CDR3 DNA: TGTGCCAGCAGCTTAGAGGTGGGACAGGGGGTTGACGAGCAGTACTTC.

The chain employs TRBV9 and TRBJ1-2; tentative D call: TRBD1 (6 bases). The CDR3 is made up of 16 amino acids. V was clipped by 3 bases and J by 4 bases, with 19 bases between them. CDR1 SGDLS and CDR2 YYNGEE come from the germline V gene. The CDR3 DNA reads as TGTGCCAGCAGCGCAACCGGGACAACTAACCTCTATGGCTACACCTTC. Its translation: CASSATGTTNLYGYTF.